The entry that follows covers one T cell receptor beta chain sequence. The data are from a study of T-cell reconstitution after alpha-beta-depleted transplantation in children. Germline CDR1 SGHAT, CDR2 FQNNGV. Trimming removed 5 bases from V and 6 bases from J; junction bases left unmatched: 4. CDR3 length: 12 residues. This sample's TCRbeta library carried unique molecular identifier barcodes. One entry per CDR3 protein results from TCRdb running MiXCR on the PCR reads. The table lists about 350,000 distinct CDR3 sequences, less than 15% of them singletons. The sequences come from PBMCs, collected from the stem cell graft. The clonotype comes from a human donor who donated a stem cell graft to a child with Fanconi anemia. The rearrangement uses TRBV11-2 and TRBJ2-7; 7 bases agree with TRBD1. CDR3 in DNA: TGTGCCAGCAGCCAAGGGACAGCCGAGCAGTACTTC. Its translation is CASSQGTAEQYF.